This is a list of T cell receptor beta chains from one sample in a study of T cell responses to AZD1222 COVID-19 vaccine. Clones were sequenced by immunoSEQ multiplex PCR, and TCRdb holds only the in-frame ones, with some missing. This table has 70,000 or so clones, approximately 79% appearing once. Sample: peripheral blood, taken on day 0 of MenACWY control vaccination. The source is an adult in good health. CDR3s include the opening cysteine and the closing phenylalanine or tryptophan. The D gene is left open where the match is weak. Some rows mark clone size as missing; the rest say once, few, many or name a class of expanded clone.

v_gene	j_gene	abundance	d_gene	CDR3nt	CDR3aa
TRBV6-2/TRBV6-3	TRBJ1-6	-	-	TGTGCCAGCAGTTACGCTGAGAATTCACCCCTCCACTTT	CASSYAENSPLHF
TRBV19	TRBJ1-1	-	-	TGTGCCAGTAGTATAAAATCCCCAGCCCTGAACACTGAAGCTTTCTTT	CASSIKSPALNTEAFF
TRBV18	TRBJ1-6	-	TRBD1	TGTGCCAGCTCACCACTCGGACAGGGGGCGAAGTGGGGGTCACCCCTCCACTTT	CASSPLGQGAKWGSPLHF
TRBV2	TRBJ2-7	-	-	TGTGCCAGCAGTGACCCTGGGCAGGCCAGCTCCTACGAGCAGTACTTC	CASSDPGQASSYEQYF
TRBV2	TRBJ1-1	-	-	TGTGCCAGCGGAGCCCACATGAACACTGAAGCTTTCTTT	CASGAHMNTEAFF
TRBV7-6	TRBJ2-1	-	TRBD1	TGTGCCAGCAGGGCCACAGGGGGCTTGCACAATGAGCAGTTCTTC	CASRATGGLHNEQFF
TRBV30	TRBJ1-6	once	TRBD1	TGTGCCTGGAGGACAGGGGGTGGGGGTACGCCCCTCCACTTT	CAWRTGGGGTPLHF
TRBV11-2	TRBJ2-6	-	-	TGTGCCAGCAGCCCGGGAACGGGGGTCCTCTCTGGGGCCAACGTCCTGACTTTC	CASSPGTGVLSGANVLTF
TRBV28	TRBJ1-2	many	TRBD1	TGTGCCAGCAGCCCCCCCCCGGGACAGGGGGGCTACACCTTC	CASSPPPGQGGYTF
TRBV12-3/TRBV12-4	TRBJ1-3	once	TRBD1	TGTGCCAGCAGGTATCCGGGACAGGGGACCATATATTTT	CASRYPGQGTIYF
TRBV15	TRBJ2-1	-	-	TGTGCCACCAGCCCGGGATTACCCAATGAGCAGTTCTTC	CATSPGLPNEQFF
TRBV2	TRBJ1-3	once	TRBD1	TGTGCCAGCAGTTCGGACAGGGCAAGCTCTGGAAACACCATATATTTT	CASSSDRASSGNTIYF
TRBV19	TRBJ2-1	-	-	TGTGCCAGTAGCAACAGGGCAGGAATCGGCAATGAGCAGTTCTTC	CASSNRAGIGNEQFF
TRBV27	TRBJ2-6	-	-	TGTGCCAGCAGTTTATCGAGGGGGGCCAACGTCCTGACTTTC	CASSLSRGANVLTF
TRBV7-9	TRBJ2-1	-	TRBD2	TGTGCCAGCAGCCCTGCCGGGGGGTCCTACAATGAGCAGTTCTTC	CASSPAGGSYNEQFF
TRBV7-9	TRBJ2-2	-	-	TGTGCCAGCGGAGGGATGATGGGCGGGGAGCTGTTTTTT	CASGGMMGGELFF
TRBV5-6	TRBJ1-1	-	-	TGTGCCAGCAGCCCACCGACAGGCGAGAACACTGAAGCTTTCTTT	CASSPPTGENTEAFF
TRBV6-1	TRBJ2-7	-	-	TGTGCCAGCAGTGACAGGGGTCTTTCCTACGAGCAGTACTTC	CASSDRGLSYEQYF
TRBV20-1	TRBJ2-4	-	-	TGCAGTGCTAGTAATCCGTTTTTAAACATTCAGTACTTC	CSASNPFLNIQYF
TRBV28	TRBJ2-1	-	TRBD2	TGTGCCAGCAGTTTGATTAGCGGGAGCGCCTACAATGAGCAGTTCTTC	CASSLISGSAYNEQFF
TRBV30	TRBJ2-3	few	-	TGTGCCTGGAGGGCGGCGGAGAGCACAGATACGCAGTATTTT	CAWRAAESTDTQYF
TRBV9	TRBJ2-1	few	TRBD2	TGTGCCAGCAGCGTTCACAATTCGGCTAGCGGGAATGAGCAGTTCTTC	CASSVHNSASGNEQFF
TRBV13	TRBJ2-5	-	-	TGTGCCAGCAGCCCTACTACCCAAGAGACCCAGTACTTC	CASSPTTQETQYF
TRBV6-5	TRBJ2-1	-	-	TGTGCCAGCAGAGAGGGACTCTACAATGAGCAGTTCTTC	CASREGLYNEQFF
TRBV19	TRBJ1-1	-	TRBD1	TGTGCCAGCGAACACAGGGGCCTACTAATGAACACTGAAGCTTTCTTT	CASEHRGLLMNTEAFF
TRBV19	TRBJ1-5	-	-	TGTGCCAGTAGTATAGGGTTTAGCAATCAGCCCCAGCATTTT	CASSIGFSNQPQHF
TRBV6-2/TRBV6-3	TRBJ1-5	-	-	TGTGCCAGCAGTTACTCGCCGGCATTGTCCCAGCATTTT	CASSYSPALSQHF
TRBV18	TRBJ1-5	-	-	TGTGCCAGCTCACCGGTTGCCGGGGATGAACAGCCCCAGCATTTT	CASSPVAGDEQPQHF
TRBV4-1	TRBJ1-6	-	-	TGCGCCAGCAGCCTACGGACGGCTAACAATAATTCACCCCTCCACTTT	CASSLRTANNNSPLHF
TRBV5-4	TRBJ1-2	few	TRBD1	TGTGCCAGCAGCGAGGCCGGGACAGGGAGTCGCTACACCTTC	CASSEAGTGSRYTF
TRBV28	TRBJ2-7	few	-	TGTGCCAGCAGTGCCCCGCAGGGGCAGTACTTC	CASSAPQGQYF